This T cell receptor (beta chain) was captured in a study of siplizumab effects on memory and regulatory T cells. Looked up from germline, CDR1 is SGHDN and CDR2 is FVKESK. The CDR3 totals 16 residues. V lost 4 bases and J lost 0; bases outside the gene matches: 7. The table came from immunoSEQ multiplex PCR; TCRdb's copy has only in-frame clones and leaves some out. Of approximately 97,000 clones listed, 80% to 95% are singletons. Sequencing was carried out using CD4+ T cells sorted from blood. The rearrangement joins TRBV14 to TRBJ2-3, with 7 nucleotides matching TRBD2. This TCR came from a human donor in good health. This CDR3 is CASSLRTSRSTDTQYF. DNA of the CDR3: TGTGCCAGCAGCCTACGGACTAGTCGAAGCACAGATACGCAGTATTTT. The whole variable domain, remainder taken from reference TRBV14 and TRBJ2-3, is EAGVTQFPSHSVIEKGQTVTLRCDPISGHDNLYWYRRVMGKEIKFLLHFVKESKQDESGMPNNRFLAERTGGTYSTLKVQPAELEDSGVYFCASSLRTSRSTDTQYFGPGTRLTVL.